This is a list of T cell receptor beta chains from one sample in a study of T cells in Graves' hyperthyroidism and ophthalmopathy. MiXCR, applied by TCRdb to the multiplex PCR reads, yields one record per CDR3 protein. Of 500,000 to 550,000 distinct CDR3 sequences in the sample, 20% were seen once. Sequencing was done on a sample of blood. The source is a middle-aged man with Graves' ophthalmopathy. Both conserved end residues are part of each CDR3. Expanded clones are given a class, and other clones once, few, many or no size at all.

j_gene: TRBJ1-1
v_gene: TRBV9
abundance: -
CDR3aa: CASSVGSSFTEAFF

j_gene: TRBJ2-2
v_gene: TRBV7-2
abundance: many
CDR3aa: CASAGQSNTGELFF

j_gene: TRBJ2-6
v_gene: TRBV3-1
abundance: few
CDR3aa: CASSQSDSGANVLTF

j_gene: TRBJ1-1
v_gene: TRBV2
abundance: once
CDR3aa: CASREQGWRTEAFF

j_gene: TRBJ1-5
v_gene: TRBV7-2
abundance: few
CDR3aa: CASSPESNQPQHF

j_gene: TRBJ2-7
v_gene: TRBV4-2
abundance: -
CDR3aa: CASSQGGLAPLYEQYF

j_gene: TRBJ2-2
v_gene: TRBV18
abundance: -
CDR3aa: CASSPLAGATKNTGELFF

j_gene: TRBJ2-6
v_gene: TRBV7-9
abundance: few
CDR3aa: CASSFPGASSGANVLTF

j_gene: TRBJ1-1
v_gene: TRBV4-1
abundance: few
CDR3aa: CASSQGRLLNTEAFF

j_gene: TRBJ2-2
v_gene: TRBV6-2/TRBV6-3
abundance: many
CDR3aa: CASSYNVRGSAWGELFF

j_gene: TRBJ1-1
v_gene: TRBV6-2/TRBV6-3
abundance: -
CDR3aa: CASSYNGRVAFF

j_gene: TRBJ1-1
v_gene: TRBV30
abundance: many
CDR3aa: CAWRIRGDTEAFF

j_gene: TRBJ2-7
v_gene: TRBV7-2
abundance: many
CDR3aa: CASSSTSGGNYEQYF

j_gene: TRBJ1-1
v_gene: TRBV18
abundance: -
CDR3aa: CASSPDSGFAFF

j_gene: TRBJ2-1
v_gene: TRBV30
abundance: few
CDR3aa: CAWTSGGASYNEQFF

j_gene: TRBJ1-4
v_gene: TRBV7-9
abundance: -
CDR3aa: CASRPTSDSLAEKLFF

j_gene: TRBJ2-6
v_gene: TRBV2
abundance: few
CDR3aa: CASNPSNSGANVLTF

j_gene: TRBJ2-3
v_gene: TRBV3-1
abundance: -
CDR3aa: CASSQKLAGATDTQYF

j_gene: TRBJ2-6
v_gene: TRBV28
abundance: many
CDR3aa: CASRDSSGANVLTF

j_gene: TRBJ2-7
v_gene: TRBV6-1
abundance: -
CDR3aa: CASSLTGTALYEQYF

j_gene: TRBJ1-5
v_gene: TRBV20-1
abundance: -
CDR3aa: CSATKQDKNQPQHF

j_gene: TRBJ1-1
v_gene: TRBV7-8
abundance: many
CDR3aa: CASSLGQGGGTEAFF

j_gene: TRBJ1-5
v_gene: TRBV12-3/TRBV12-4
abundance: many
CDR3aa: CASSLTGGQPQHF

j_gene: TRBJ2-2
v_gene: TRBV20-1
abundance: -
CDR3aa: CSARRGGRDTGELFF

j_gene: TRBJ2-5
v_gene: TRBV12-3/TRBV12-4
abundance: many
CDR3aa: CASSLSRTHQETQYF

j_gene: TRBJ2-1
v_gene: TRBV29-1
abundance: -
CDR3aa: CSGTTSAHNEQFF

j_gene: TRBJ2-7
v_gene: TRBV2
abundance: many
CDR3aa: CASSVDRAYEQYF

j_gene: TRBJ2-2
v_gene: TRBV20-1
abundance: -
CDR3aa: CSAPRTGEVTGELFF

j_gene: TRBJ2-7
v_gene: TRBV12-3/TRBV12-4
abundance: few
CDR3aa: CASSLGGLAGGLYEQYF

j_gene: TRBJ1-1
v_gene: TRBV7-9
abundance: -
CDR3aa: CASSLTPLGPYTEAFF

j_gene: TRBJ2-7
v_gene: TRBV20-1
abundance: -
CDR3aa: CSANAPTGLVNEQYF

j_gene: TRBJ2-5
v_gene: TRBV11-2
abundance: -
CDR3aa: CASSPPGLAKTQYF

j_gene: TRBJ1-4
v_gene: TRBV6-5
abundance: few
CDR3aa: CASSYSFAGRGREKLFF

j_gene: TRBJ2-7
v_gene: TRBV7-2
abundance: many
CDR3aa: CASSIRGGKTYEQYF

j_gene: TRBJ2-7
v_gene: TRBV5-1
abundance: many
CDR3aa: CASSLSGQGFYEQYF

j_gene: TRBJ1-1
v_gene: TRBV7-2
abundance: -
CDR3aa: CASSTGQGSTEAFF

j_gene: TRBJ2-3
v_gene: TRBV29-1
abundance: few
CDR3aa: CSVAPSGSSDTQYF

j_gene: TRBJ1-2
v_gene: TRBV9
abundance: -
CDR3aa: CASSVGTGPNYGYTF

j_gene: TRBJ1-1
v_gene: TRBV18
abundance: many
CDR3aa: CASSPPSTGAPEAFF

j_gene: TRBJ2-1
v_gene: TRBV5-1
abundance: -
CDR3aa: CASSLAQANEQFF

j_gene: TRBJ2-2
v_gene: TRBV20-1
abundance: many
CDR3aa: CSASPSGPNTGELFF

j_gene: TRBJ1-1
v_gene: TRBV6-2/TRBV6-3
abundance: -
CDR3aa: CASSYAANTEAFF

j_gene: TRBJ2-1
v_gene: TRBV12-3/TRBV12-4
abundance: few
CDR3aa: CASRMGQGGYNEQFF

j_gene: TRBJ1-5
v_gene: TRBV30
abundance: -
CDR3aa: CAWANTFNQPQHF

j_gene: TRBJ1-5
v_gene: TRBV18
abundance: -
CDR3aa: CASSPQGRSDQPQHF

j_gene: TRBJ2-7
v_gene: TRBV12-3/TRBV12-4
abundance: few
CDR3aa: CASSLSSGNGEQYF

j_gene: TRBJ1-4
v_gene: TRBV4-3
abundance: few
CDR3aa: CASSQVRQKGGEKLFF

j_gene: TRBJ2-3
v_gene: TRBV5-1
abundance: many
CDR3aa: CASSIGTGRSDTQYF

j_gene: TRBJ2-1
v_gene: TRBV2
abundance: many
CDR3aa: CASSAGQGENNEQFF

j_gene: TRBJ1-5
v_gene: TRBV28
abundance: many
CDR3aa: CASSFLKDQPQHF

j_gene: TRBJ2-3
v_gene: TRBV7-6
abundance: few
CDR3aa: CASSAGTASTDTQYF

j_gene: TRBJ2-5
v_gene: TRBV20-1
abundance: many
CDR3aa: CSAPGRGGQETQYF

j_gene: TRBJ1-5
v_gene: TRBV27
abundance: few
CDR3aa: CASSLSWGQPQHF

j_gene: TRBJ2-1
v_gene: TRBV11-1
abundance: many
CDR3aa: CASSLSPNNEQFF

j_gene: TRBJ2-5
v_gene: TRBV5-1
abundance: -
CDR3aa: CASSGGTSGGQETQYF